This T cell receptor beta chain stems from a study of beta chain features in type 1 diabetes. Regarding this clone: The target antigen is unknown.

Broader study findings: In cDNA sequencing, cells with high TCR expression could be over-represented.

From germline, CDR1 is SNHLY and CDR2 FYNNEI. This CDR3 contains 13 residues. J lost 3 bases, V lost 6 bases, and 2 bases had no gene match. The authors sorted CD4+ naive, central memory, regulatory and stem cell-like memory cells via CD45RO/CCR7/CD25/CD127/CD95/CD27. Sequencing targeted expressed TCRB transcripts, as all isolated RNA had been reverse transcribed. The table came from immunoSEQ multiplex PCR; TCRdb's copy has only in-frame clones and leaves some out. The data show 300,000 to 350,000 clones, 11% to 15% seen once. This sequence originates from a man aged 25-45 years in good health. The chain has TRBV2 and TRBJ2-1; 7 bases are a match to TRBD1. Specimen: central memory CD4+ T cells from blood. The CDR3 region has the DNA TGTGCCAGCAGGACAGGGATCTACAATGAGCAGTTCTTC. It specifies CASRTGIYNEQFF.